Detailed here is one T cell receptor beta chain. The CDR3 runs 13 residues. CDR1 is SGHDT, CDR2 YYEEEE, per germline. The V and J ends lost 5 bases and 5 bases respectively, with 14 bases between them. Sequencing was performed with immunoSEQ multiplex PCR; in TCRdb, only in-frame clones are kept and a portion is missing. Among over 50,000 clones listed, approximately 84% were seen once. The data were taken from a study of T cell clones after liver transplantation. Study summary: Immunosuppression withdrawal was tried within 2 years after liver transplantation in this trial. HCV positivity affected three of eight recipients; the rest lacked autoimmune or viral indications. Tolerance: complete withdrawal held at least one year, liver enzymes staying within twice normal.

This clonotype originated in a human donor who received a liver transplant. This chain joins TRBV5-6 and TRBJ2-7, with D tentatively TRBD2 (6 bases). The sequencing here drew on CD4+ T cells from blood, taken before liver transplant. CDR3 in amino acids: CASRYLANNEQYF. CDR3 in DNA: TGTGCCAGCAGGTACCTAGCGAACAACGAGCAGTACTTC.